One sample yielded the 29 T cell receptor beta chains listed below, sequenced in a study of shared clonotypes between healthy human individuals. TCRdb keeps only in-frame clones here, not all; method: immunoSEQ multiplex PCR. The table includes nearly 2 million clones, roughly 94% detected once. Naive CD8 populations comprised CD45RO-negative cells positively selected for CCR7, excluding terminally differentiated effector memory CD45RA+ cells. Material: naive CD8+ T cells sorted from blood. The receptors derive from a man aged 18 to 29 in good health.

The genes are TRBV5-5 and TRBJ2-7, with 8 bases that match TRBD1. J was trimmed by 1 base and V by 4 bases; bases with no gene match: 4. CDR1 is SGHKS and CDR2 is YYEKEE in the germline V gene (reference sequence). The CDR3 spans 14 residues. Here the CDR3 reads CASSDTGGSYEQYF. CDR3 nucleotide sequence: TGTGCCAGCAGCGACACAGGGGGGTCCTACGAGCAGTACTTC.

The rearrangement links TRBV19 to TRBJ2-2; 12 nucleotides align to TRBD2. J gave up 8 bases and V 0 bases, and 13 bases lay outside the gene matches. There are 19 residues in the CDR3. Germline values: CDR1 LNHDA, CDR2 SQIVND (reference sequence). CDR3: CASSIDLSGGLAGTGELFF. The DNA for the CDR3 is TGTGCCAGTAGTATAGATCTAAGTGGCGGACTAGCGGGAACTGGGGAGCTGTTTTTT. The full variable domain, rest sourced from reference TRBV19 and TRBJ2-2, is DGGITQSPKYLFRKEGQNVTLSCEQNLNHDAMYWYRQDPGQGLRLIYYSQIVNDFQKGDIAEGYSVSREKKESFPLTVTSAQKNPTAFYLCASSIDLSGGLAGTGELFFGEGSRLTVL.

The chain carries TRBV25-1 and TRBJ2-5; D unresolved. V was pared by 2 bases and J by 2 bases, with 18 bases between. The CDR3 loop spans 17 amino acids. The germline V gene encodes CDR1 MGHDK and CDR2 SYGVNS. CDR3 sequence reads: CASSEVEWMALQETQYF. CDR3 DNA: TGTGCCAGCAGTGAAGTGGAGTGGATGGCCCTTCAAGAGACCCAGTACTTC.

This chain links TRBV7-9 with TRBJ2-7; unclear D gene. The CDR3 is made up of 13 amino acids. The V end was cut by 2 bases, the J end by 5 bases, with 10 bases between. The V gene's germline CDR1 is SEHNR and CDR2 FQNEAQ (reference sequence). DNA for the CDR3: TGTGCCAGCAGCTTATTTGGTTTTGACGAGCAGTACTTC. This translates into CASSLFGFDEQYF. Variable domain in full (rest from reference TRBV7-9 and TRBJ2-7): DTGVSQNPRHKITKRGQNVTFRCDPISEHNRLYWYRQTLGQGPEFLTYFQNEAQLEKSRLLSDRFSAERPKGSFSTLEIQRTEQGDSAMYLCASSLFGFDEQYFGPGTRLTVT.

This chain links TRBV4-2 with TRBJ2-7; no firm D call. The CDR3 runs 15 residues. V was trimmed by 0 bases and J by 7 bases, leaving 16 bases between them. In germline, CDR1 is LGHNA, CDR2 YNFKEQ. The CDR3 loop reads CASSQEGLDSWEQYF. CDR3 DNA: TGTGCCAGCAGCCAAGAAGGGCTTGACTCCTGGGAGCAGTACTTC.

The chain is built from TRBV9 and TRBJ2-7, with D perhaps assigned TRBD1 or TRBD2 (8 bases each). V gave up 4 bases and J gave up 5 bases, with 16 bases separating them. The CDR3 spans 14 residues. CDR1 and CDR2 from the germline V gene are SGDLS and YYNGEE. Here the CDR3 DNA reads TGTGCCAGCAGCCCGGGGGGGACAGGACACGAGCAGTACTTC. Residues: CASSPGGTGHEQYF.

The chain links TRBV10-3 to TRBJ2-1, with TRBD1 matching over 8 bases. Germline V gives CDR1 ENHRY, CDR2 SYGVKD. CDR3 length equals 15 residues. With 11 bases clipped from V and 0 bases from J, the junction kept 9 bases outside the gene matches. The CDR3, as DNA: TGTGCCCCAGGGGGCCGGAGCAGCTCCTACAATGAGCAGTTCTTC. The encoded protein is CAPGGRSSSYNEQFF.

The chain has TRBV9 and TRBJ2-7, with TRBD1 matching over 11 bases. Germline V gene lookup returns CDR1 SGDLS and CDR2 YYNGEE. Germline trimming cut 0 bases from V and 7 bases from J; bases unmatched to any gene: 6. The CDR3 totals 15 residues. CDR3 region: CASSVGGTGGEEQYF. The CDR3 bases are TGTGCCAGCAGCGTAGGCGGGACAGGGGGAGAAGAGCAGTACTTC. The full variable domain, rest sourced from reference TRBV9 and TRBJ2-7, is DSGVTQTPKHLITATGQRVTLRCSPRSGDLSVYWYQQSLDQGLQFLIQYYNGEERAKGNILERFSAQQFPDLHSELNLSSLELGDSALYFCASSVGGTGGEEQYFGPGTRLTVT.

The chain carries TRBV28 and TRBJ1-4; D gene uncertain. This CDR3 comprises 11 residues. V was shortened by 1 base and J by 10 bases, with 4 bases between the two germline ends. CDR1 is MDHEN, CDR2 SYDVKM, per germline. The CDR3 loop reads CASSLFGKLFF. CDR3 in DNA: TGTGCCAGCAGTTTATTTGGAAAACTGTTTTTT.

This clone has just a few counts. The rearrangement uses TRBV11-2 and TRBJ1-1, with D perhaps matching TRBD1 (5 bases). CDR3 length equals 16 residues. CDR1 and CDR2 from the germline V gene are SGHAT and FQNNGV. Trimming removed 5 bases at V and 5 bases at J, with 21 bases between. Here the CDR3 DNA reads TGTGCCAGCAGCCAACGGGAGACAGCCAGCTGGACTGAAGCTTTCTTT. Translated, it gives CASSQRETASWTEAFF.

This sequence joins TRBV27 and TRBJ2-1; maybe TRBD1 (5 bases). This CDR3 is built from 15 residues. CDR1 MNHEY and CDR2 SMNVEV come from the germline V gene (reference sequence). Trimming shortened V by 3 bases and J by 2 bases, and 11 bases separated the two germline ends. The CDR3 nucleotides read TGTGCCAGCAGTTTGGGGCGTATTGCCTACAATGAGCAGTTCTTC. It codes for CASSLGRIAYNEQFF.

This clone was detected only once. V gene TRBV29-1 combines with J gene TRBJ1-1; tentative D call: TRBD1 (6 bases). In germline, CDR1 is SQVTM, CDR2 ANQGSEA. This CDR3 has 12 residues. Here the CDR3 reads CSGGAMNTEAFF. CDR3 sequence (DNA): TGCAGTGGGGGGGCGATGAACACTGAAGCTTTCTTT.

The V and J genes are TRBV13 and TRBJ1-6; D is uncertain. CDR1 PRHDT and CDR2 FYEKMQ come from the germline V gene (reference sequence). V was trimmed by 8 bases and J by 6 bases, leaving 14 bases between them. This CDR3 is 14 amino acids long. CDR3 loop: CASQVAESNSPLHF. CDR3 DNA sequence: TGTGCCAGCCAGGTGGCAGAGAGTAATTCACCCCTCCACTTT. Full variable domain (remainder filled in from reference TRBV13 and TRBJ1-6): AAGVIQSPRHLIKEKRETATLKCYPIPRHDTVYWYQQGPGQDPQFLISFYEKMQSDKGSIPDRFSAQQFSDYHSELNMSSLELGDSALYFCASQVAESNSPLHFGNGTRLTVT.

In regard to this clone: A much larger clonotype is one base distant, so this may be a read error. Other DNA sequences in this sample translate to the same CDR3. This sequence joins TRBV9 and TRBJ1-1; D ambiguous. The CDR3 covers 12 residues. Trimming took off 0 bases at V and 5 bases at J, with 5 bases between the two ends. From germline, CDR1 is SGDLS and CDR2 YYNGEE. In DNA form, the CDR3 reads TGTGCCAGCAGCGTAGGGGAAACTGAAGCTTTCTTT. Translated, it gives CASSVGETEAFF.

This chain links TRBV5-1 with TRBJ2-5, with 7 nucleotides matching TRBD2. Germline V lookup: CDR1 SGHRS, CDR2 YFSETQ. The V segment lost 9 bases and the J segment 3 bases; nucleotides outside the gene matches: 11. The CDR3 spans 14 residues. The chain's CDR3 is CAKLAKGLEETQYF. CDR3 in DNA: TGCGCCAAACTAGCGAAAGGGTTGGAAGAGACCCAGTACTTC.

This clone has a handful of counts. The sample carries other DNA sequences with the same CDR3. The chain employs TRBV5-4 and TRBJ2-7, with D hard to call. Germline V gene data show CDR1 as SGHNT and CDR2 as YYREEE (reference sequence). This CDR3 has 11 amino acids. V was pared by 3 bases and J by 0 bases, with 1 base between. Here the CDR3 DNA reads TGTGCCAGCAGCTCCTCCTACGAGCAGTACTTC. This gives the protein CASSSSYEQYF.

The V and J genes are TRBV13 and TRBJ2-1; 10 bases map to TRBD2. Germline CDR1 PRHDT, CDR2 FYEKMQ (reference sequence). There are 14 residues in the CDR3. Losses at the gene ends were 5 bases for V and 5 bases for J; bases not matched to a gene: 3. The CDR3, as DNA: TGTGCCAGCAGCGATAGCGGGAGGCACAATGAGCAGTTCTTC. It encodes CASSDSGRHNEQFF.

CDR3 region: CASSQDSNEQFF. For the CDR3, the DNA is TGCGCCAGCAGCCAAGATAGCAATGAGCAGTTCTTC. The J gene is TRBJ2-1, the V gene TRBV4-3; D is unclear. Germline V gene data show CDR1 as LGHNA and CDR2 as YSLEER. V was pared by 0 bases and J by 6 bases, with 3 bases between. This CDR3 contains 12 residues.

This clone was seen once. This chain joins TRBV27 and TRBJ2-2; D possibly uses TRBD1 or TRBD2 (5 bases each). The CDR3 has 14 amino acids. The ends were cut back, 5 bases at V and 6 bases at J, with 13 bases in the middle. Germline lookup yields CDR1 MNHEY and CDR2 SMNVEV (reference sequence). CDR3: CASSPPRGAGELFF. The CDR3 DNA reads TGTGCCAGCAGTCCCCCCCGAGGGGCCGGGGAGCTGTTTTTT.

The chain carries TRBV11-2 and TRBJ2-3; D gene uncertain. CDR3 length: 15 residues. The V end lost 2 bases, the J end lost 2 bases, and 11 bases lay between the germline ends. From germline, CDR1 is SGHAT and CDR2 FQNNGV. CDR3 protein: CASSLRALFTDTQYF. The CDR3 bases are TGTGCCAGCAGCTTAAGAGCCCTATTCACAGATACGCAGTATTTT.

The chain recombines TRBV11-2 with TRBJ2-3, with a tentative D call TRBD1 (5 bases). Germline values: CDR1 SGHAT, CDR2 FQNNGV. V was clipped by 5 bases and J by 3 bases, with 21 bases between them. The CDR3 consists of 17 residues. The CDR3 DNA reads TGTGCCAGCAGCGATCACCGGACATTGCTTCAAACAGATACGCAGTATTTT. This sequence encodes CASSDHRTLLQTDTQYF.

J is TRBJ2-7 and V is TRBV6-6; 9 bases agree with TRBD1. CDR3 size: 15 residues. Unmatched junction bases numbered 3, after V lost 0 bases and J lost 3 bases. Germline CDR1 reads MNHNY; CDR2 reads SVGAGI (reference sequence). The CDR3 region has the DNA TGTGCCAGCAGTTACTCGACAGGGGGTTACTACGAGCAGTACTTC. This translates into CASSYSTGGYYEQYF.

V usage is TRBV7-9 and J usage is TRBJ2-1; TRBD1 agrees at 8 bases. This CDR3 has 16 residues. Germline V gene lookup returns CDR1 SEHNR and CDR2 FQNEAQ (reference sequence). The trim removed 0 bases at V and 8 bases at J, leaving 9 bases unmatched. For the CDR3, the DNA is TGTGCCAGCAGCTTAGCGTGGGGACAGGAGGGTGATGAGCAGTTCTTC. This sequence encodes CASSLAWGQEGDEQFF.

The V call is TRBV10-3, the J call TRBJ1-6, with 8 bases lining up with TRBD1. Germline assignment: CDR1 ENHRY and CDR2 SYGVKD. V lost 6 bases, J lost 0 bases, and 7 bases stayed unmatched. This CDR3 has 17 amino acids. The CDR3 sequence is CAISQDREGSYNSPLHF. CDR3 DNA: TGTGCCATCAGCCAGGACAGGGAGGGCTCCTATAATTCACCCCTCCACTTT.

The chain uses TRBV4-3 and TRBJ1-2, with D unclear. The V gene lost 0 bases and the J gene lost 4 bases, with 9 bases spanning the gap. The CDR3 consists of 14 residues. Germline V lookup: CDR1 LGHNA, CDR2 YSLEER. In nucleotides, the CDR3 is TGCGCCAGCAGCCAAGATGCCGGGATCTATGGCTACACCTTC. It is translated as CASSQDAGIYGYTF.

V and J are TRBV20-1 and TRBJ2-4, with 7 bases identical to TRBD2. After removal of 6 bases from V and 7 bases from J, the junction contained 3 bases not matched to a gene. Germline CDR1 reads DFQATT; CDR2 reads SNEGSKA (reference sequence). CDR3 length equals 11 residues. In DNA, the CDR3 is TGCAGTGCGCGGGAGACTAACATTCAGTACTTC. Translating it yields CSARETNIQYF.

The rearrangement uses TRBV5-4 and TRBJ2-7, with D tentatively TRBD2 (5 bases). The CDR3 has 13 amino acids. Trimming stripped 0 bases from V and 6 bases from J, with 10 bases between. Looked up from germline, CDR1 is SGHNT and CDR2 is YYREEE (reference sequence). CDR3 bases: TGTGCCAGCAGCTTGGCCCACCGGGGCGAGCAGTACTTC. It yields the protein CASSLAHRGEQYF.

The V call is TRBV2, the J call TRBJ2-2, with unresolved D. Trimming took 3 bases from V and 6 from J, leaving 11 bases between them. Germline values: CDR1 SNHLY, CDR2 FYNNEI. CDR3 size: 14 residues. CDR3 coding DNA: TGTGCCAGCAGTGATTTCAGGCTCTCCGGGGAGCTGTTTTTT. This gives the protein CASSDFRLSGELFF. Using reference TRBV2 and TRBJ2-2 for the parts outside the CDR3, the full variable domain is EPEVTQTPSHQVTQMGQEVILRCVPISNHLYFYWYRQILGQKVEFLVSFYNNEISEKSEIFDDQFSVERPDGSNFTLKIRSTKLEDSAMYFCASSDFRLSGELFFGEGSRLTVL.

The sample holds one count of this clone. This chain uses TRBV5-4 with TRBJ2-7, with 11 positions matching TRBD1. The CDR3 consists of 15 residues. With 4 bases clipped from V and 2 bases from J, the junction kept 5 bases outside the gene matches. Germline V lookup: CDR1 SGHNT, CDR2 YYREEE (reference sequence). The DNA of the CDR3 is TGTGCCAGCAGCCCGGGGACAGGGGGTACCTACGAGCAGTACTTC. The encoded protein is CASSPGTGGTYEQYF.